One sample yielded the 25 T cell receptor beta chains listed below, sequenced in a study of shared clonotypes between healthy human individuals. Assay used: immunoSEQ multiplex PCR; TCRdb lists only in-frame clones, some missing. The sample includes roughly 490,000 clones, 70% to 80% of them seen just once. Sequences were obtained from PBMCs. Every receptor here comes from a woman in her 40s in good health. Some clones in this sample may be carry-over from other donors' samples.

The V gene is TRBV15, the J gene TRBJ2-6, with D maybe TRBD2 (5 bases). CDR3 length: 19 amino acids. The V end was cut by 1 base, the J end by 0 bases, with 16 bases between. Germline lookup yields CDR1 LNHNV and CDR2 YYDKDF (reference sequence). In nucleotides, the CDR3 is TGTGCCACCAGCAGAGGGGTTAGGAGGACCACCTCTGGGGCCAACGTCCTGACTTTC. This translates into CATSRGVRRTTSGANVLTF. The variable domain in full, completed from reference TRBV15 and TRBJ2-6, reads DAMVIQNPRYQVTQFGKPVTLSCSQTLNHNVMYWYQQKSSQAPKLLFHYYDKDFNNEADTPDNFQSRRPNTSFCFLDIRSPGLGDTAMYLCATSRGVRRTTSGANVLTFGAGSRLTVL.

The chain joins TRBV27 to TRBJ1-2; D possibly corresponds to TRBD1 (6 bases). CDR3 length: 14 amino acids. Trimming took off 5 bases at V and 2 bases at J, with 12 bases between the two ends. Germline V gives CDR1 MNHEY, CDR2 SMNVEV (reference sequence). The CDR3 is CASSPGQSNYGYTF. The CDR3 nucleotides read TGTGCCAGCAGTCCCGGACAGAGCAACTATGGCTACACCTTC.

This clone was seen only a few times. This chain joins TRBV7-2 and TRBJ2-5; possibly TRBD1 for D (8 bases). Trimming removed 5 bases from V and 4 bases from J, with 17 bases in between. Germline V gives CDR1 SGHTA, CDR2 FQGNSA. CDR3 length: 15 amino acids. CDR3 sequence (DNA): TGTGCCAGCAGCATACAGGGGGGGGAGCTAGAGACCCAGTACTTC. This translates into CASSIQGGELETQYF.

V is TRBV4-2 and J is TRBJ2-7, with TRBD1 as a possible D gene (7 bases). CDR3 length equals 14 residues. Germline CDR1 LGHNA, CDR2 YNFKEQ. The V gene lost 0 bases and the J gene lost 7 bases, with 13 bases spanning the gap. The CDR3, as DNA: TGTGCCAGCAGCCAAGAAGTGCCAGGGGGGGAGCAGTACTTC. Encoded protein: CASSQEVPGGEQYF.

Remarks on this clone: Mismatch with germline at one junction end may stem from a read error. In the same sample, other DNA sequences code for this CDR3. This chain joins TRBV19 and TRBJ1-1; 8 bases are shared with TRBD1. CDR1 and CDR2 (germline): LNHDA, SQIVND (reference sequence). The CDR3 sequence is 14 residues long. DNA for the CDR3: TGTGCCAGTAGTATAAGCAGGGGGCCGACTGAAGCTTTCTTC. Protein: CASSISRGPTEAFF.

The chain is built from TRBV2 and TRBJ2-3; 7 nucleotides match TRBD2. Germline CDR1 SNHLY, CDR2 FYNNEI. The J segment lost 3 bases and the V segment lost 6 bases, leaving 3 bases of the junction unmatched. This CDR3 has 13 residues. CDR3 DNA sequence: TGTGCCAGCAGGTTGCGGGAGACAGATACGCAGTATTTT. Protein: CASRLRETDTQYF.

V gene TRBV28 combines with J gene TRBJ2-5, with 7 positions matching TRBD1. The V gene's germline CDR1 is MDHEN and CDR2 SYDVKM. Trimming at V came to 5 bases and at J to 0 bases, leaving 3 bases not matched to a gene. This CDR3 has 14 amino acids. In DNA form, the CDR3 reads TGTGCCAGCAGTCCTGGGACAGACCAAGAGACCCAGTACTTC. Translated: CASSPGTDQETQYF.

Notes on this clone: Other DNA sequences of this sample code for an identical CDR3. V gene TRBV11-2 combines with J gene TRBJ1-3, with D hard to call. There are 16 residues in the CDR3. V lost 1 base, J lost 1 base, and 11 bases lay in between. Per the germline V gene, CDR1 is SGHAT and CDR2 is FQNNGV. The CDR3 protein is CASSLGNGISGNTIYF. The CDR3 nucleotides are TGTGCCAGCAGCTTAGGAAATGGTATTTCTGGAAACACCATATATTTT.

The chain employs TRBV5-4 and TRBJ2-3, with D possibly matching TRBD2 (6 bases). The germline V gene encodes CDR1 SGHNT and CDR2 YYREEE (reference sequence). V was cut by 4 bases and J by 3 bases, with 15 bases left in between. This CDR3 has 15 amino acids. The CDR3 region is CASSAGSGPTDTQYF. The CDR3 region has the DNA TGTGCCAGCAGCGCGGGGTCTGGCCCAACAGATACGCAGTATTTT. Full variable domain (rest looked up from reference TRBV5-4 and TRBJ2-3): ETGVTQSPTHLIKTRGQQVTLRCSSQSGHNTVSWYQQALGQGPQFIFQYYREEENGRGNFPPRFSGLQFPNYSSELNVNALELDDSALYLCASSAGSGPTDTQYFGPGTRLTVL.

V and J are TRBV14 and TRBJ2-1; 16 bases match TRBD2. The trim removed 4 bases at V and 4 bases at J, leaving 10 bases unmatched. This CDR3 is 19 amino acids long. Germline-derived CDR1 and CDR2 are SGHDN and FVKESK. CDR3 loop: CASSRSGLAGGPWYNEQFF. The CDR3, as DNA: TGTGCCAGCAGCCGTTCGGGACTAGCGGGAGGGCCCTGGTACAATGAGCAGTTCTTC.

This chain joins TRBV27 and TRBJ2-7; D is unclear. This CDR3 is 11 amino acids long. Trimming left V 6 bases short and J 3 bases short, with 6 bases between. Germline-derived CDR1 and CDR2 are MNHEY and SMNVEV (reference sequence). The DNA of the CDR3 is TGTGCCAGCAGGGGCCTCTACGAGCAGTACTTC. Its translation is CASRGLYEQYF.

As for this clone: This likely stems from a read error, as it lies one base from a far larger clone. The identical CDR3 is also encoded by other nucleotide sequences in the sample. The chain combines TRBV18 with TRBJ1-2; no firm D call. The CDR3 runs to 12 residues. CDR1 is KGHSH, CDR2 LQKENI, per germline. The chain's CDR3 is CASSPPDYGYTF. The DNA for the CDR3 is TGTGCCAGCTCACCACCAGACTATGGCTACACCTTT. Full variable domain (rest looked up from reference TRBV18 and TRBJ1-2): NAGVMQNPRHLVRRRGQEARLRCSPMKGHSHVYWYRQLPEEGLKFMVYLQKENIIDESGMPKERFSAEFPKEGPSILRIQQVVRGDSAAYFCASSPPDYGYTFGSGTRLTVV.

Details on this clone: A read error is possible here, since a much larger clone lies one base away. The same CDR3 arises from other DNA sequences in this sample as well. This rearrangement joins TRBV5-6 to TRBJ2-5; unclear D gene. Germline-derived CDR1 and CDR2 are SGHDT and YYEEEE. This CDR3 comprises 13 residues. CDR3 coding DNA: TGTGCCAGCAGCTTGTACAACCAAGAGACCCAATACTTC. Translated: CASSLYNQETQYF.

Only one count was recorded for this clone. The CDR3 region has the DNA TGCAGCGCCGTCCGCGGCTTCGGCGGCGAGCAGTACTTC. Its translation is CSAVRGFGGEQYF. The J gene is TRBJ2-7, the V gene TRBV29-1, with D hard to call. Germline CDR1 reads SQVTM; CDR2 reads ANQGSEA. The CDR3 runs 13 residues. V was clipped by 7 bases and J by 6 bases, with 19 bases between them.

This clone occurred many times. V and J are TRBV12-2 and TRBJ2-3; the table names TRBD2, a call not compared with the DNA. TRBV12-2 is flagged as a pseudogene. The CDR3 has 22 residues. CDR3 sequence: CASRPDGVGLTPPISSTDTQYF. As DNA, the CDR3 is TGTGCAAGTCGCCCGGATGGGGTTGGACTAACCCCTCCCATATCTAGCACAGATACGCAGTATTTT.

CDR3 sequence: CASSESRNEQYF. The CDR3 DNA reads as TGTGCCAGCAGTGAGTCGCGGAACGAGCAGTACTTC. V usage is TRBV2 and J usage is TRBJ2-7; D uncertain. Trimming stripped 3 bases from V and 5 bases from J, with 8 bases between. This CDR3 spans 12 amino acids. Germline V gives CDR1 SNHLY, CDR2 FYNNEI.

This clone appeared a single time. A far larger clone lies a single base away; this is likely a read error. This chain joins TRBV11-2 and TRBJ2-7; perhaps TRBD2 as D (6 bases). Trimming cost V 8 bases and J 6 bases, with 17 bases left between them. CDR1 is SGHAT and CDR2 is FQNNGV in the germline V gene. This CDR3 has 13 amino acids. The CDR3 sequence is CASGGKAISEQYF. CDR3 sequence (DNA): TGTGCCAGCGGCGGGAAGGCCATCAGCGAGCAGTACTTC.

A note on this clone: One junction end disagrees with the germline gene, perhaps due to a read error. The V call is TRBV6-7, the J call TRBJ1-5, with a possible D match to TRBD1 (5 bases). TRBV6-7 is placed among ORFs of uncertain function. The CDR3 sequence is 16 residues long. The CDR3 DNA reads as TGTGCCAGCGGTTACACTCCCCAGGGTGCCGGCCAGCCCCAGCATTTT. It codes for CASGYTPQGAGQPQHF.

As for this clone: This likely stems from a read error, as it lies one base from a far larger clone. The identical CDR3 is also encoded by other nucleotide sequences in the sample. The chain combines TRBV30 with TRBJ1-3; the D gene is possibly TRBD1 (5 bases). The length of the CDR3 is 17 residues. In germline, CDR1 is GTSNPN, CDR2 SVGIG (reference sequence). In DNA, the CDR3 is TGTGCTTGGAGTGTTAGGGGTCGGTATATCTCTGGAAACACCATATATTTT. Translation: CAWSVRGRYISGNTIYF. The full variable domain, rest sourced from reference TRBV30 and TRBJ1-3, is SQTIHQWPATLVQPVGSPLSLECTVEGTSNPNLYWYRQAAGRGLQLLFYSVGIGQISSEVPQNLSASRPQDRQFILSSKKLLLSDSGFYLCAWSVRGRYISGNTIYFGEGSWLTVV.

This clone has only one observation. The chain uses TRBV28 and TRBJ2-7; possible D gene TRBD2, 7 bases. Germline CDR1 reads MDHEN; CDR2 reads SYDVKM. There are 14 residues in the CDR3. Trimming took off 5 bases at V and 3 bases at J, with 14 bases between the two ends. This CDR3 is CASSGGGRIYEQYF. CDR3 DNA: TGTGCCAGCAGTGGGGGGGGCAGGATCTACGAGCAGTACTTC.

The V call is TRBV30, the J call TRBJ2-7, with D possibly being TRBD1 (5 bases). V lost 3 bases, J lost 4 bases, and 16 bases lay in between. CDR1 and CDR2 from the germline V gene are GTSNPN and SVGIG (reference sequence). The CDR3 loop spans 14 amino acids. The CDR3: CAWSSFRGRYEQYF. The CDR3 DNA follows: TGTGCCTGGAGCTCCTTTAGGGGTCGGTACGAGCAGTACTTC.

The rearrangement uses TRBV6-5 and TRBJ1-4; D is uncertain. The CDR3 is 14 amino acids. Germline V lookup: CDR1 MNHEY, CDR2 SVGAGI. Trimming removed 4 bases from V and 2 bases from J, with 8 bases in between. CDR3 sequence: CASSSRETNEKLFF. DNA for the CDR3: TGTGCCAGCAGTTCTCGGGAGACTAATGAAAAACTGTTTTTT.

CDR3 loop: CSVSGTSGYNEQFF. The CDR3 DNA sequence: TGCAGCGTCTCCGGGACTAGCGGGTACAATGAGCAGTTCTTC. The V and J genes are TRBV29-1 and TRBJ2-1; TRBD2 agrees at 12 bases. Per the germline V gene, CDR1 is SQVTM and CDR2 is ANQGSEA. The ends lost 6 bases at V and 4 bases at J; junction bases unmatched: 4. There are 14 residues in the CDR3.

The CDR3 here is CASSLGTGPGADTQYF. In DNA form, the CDR3 reads TGTGCCAGCAGCTTGGGCACGGGCCCTGGGGCAGATACGCAGTATTTT. The chain carries TRBV5-4 and TRBJ2-3; D gene uncertain. Trimming took off 0 bases at V and 4 bases at J, with 15 bases between the two ends. Germline V lookup: CDR1 SGHNT, CDR2 YYREEE (reference sequence). The CDR3 covers 16 residues.

The chain recombines TRBV2 with TRBJ1-5, with D tentatively TRBD1 (5 bases). Between the trimmed V and J ends, which lost 6 bases and 3 bases, there was a span of 12 bases. The CDR3 contains 14 residues. Germline CDR1 SNHLY, CDR2 FYNNEI. In DNA, the CDR3 is TGTGCCAGCAGGGCAGACAGTCTCAATCAGCCCCAGCATTTT. Protein sequence: CASRADSLNQPQHF.